This T cell receptor (beta chain) stems from a study of T cells after yellow fever vaccination. Study observations and caveats: There was a small share of clonotypes that showed up in both the CD4 and CD8 compartments. There was a possibility that FACS-sorted repertoires contained abundant clonotypes contaminating from the bulk population.

Germline CDR1 SGHRS, CDR2 YFSETQ. The V and J ends lost 2 bases and 0 bases respectively, with 9 bases between them. This CDR3 has 15 amino acids. 5'RACE template switching produced TCR cDNA carrying a universal primer site and UMIs. TCRdb independently ran MiXCR on the 5' RACE reads; one entry per CDR3 protein. Among approximately 160,000 distinct CDR3 sequences listed, approximately 6.2% were seen once. Note on this clonotype: Antigen specificity is unknown.

The rearrangement uses TRBV5-1 and TRBJ1-3; the D gene is possibly TRBD1 (5 bases). The sequences come from CD4+ T cells sorted from PBMCs, collected on the day of the first yellow fever vaccination. This TCR was recovered from a man aged 18 to 29 who received the YFV17D yellow fever vaccine. The CDR3 DNA is TGCGCCAGCAGCTTAACAGGACCCTCTGGAAACACCATATATTTT. The encoded protein is CASSLTGPSGNTIYF.